Presented here are 26 T cell receptor beta chains from one specimen sequenced in a study of cytomegalovirus exposure and HLA in healthy donors. PCR was performed using 60 Vbeta and 13 Jbeta primers. Clones were sequenced by immunoSEQ multiplex PCR, and TCRdb holds only the in-frame ones, with some missing. The table for this sample gives almost 35,000 clones. Sample: PBMCs. The receptors here all came from a middle-aged woman in good health and CMV-seropositive.

The rearrangement links TRBV27 to TRBJ2-7; 7 bases agree with TRBD1. V lost 2 bases to trimming and J lost 3 bases; unmatched junction nucleotides: 4. Germline CDR1 MNHEY, CDR2 SMNVEV (reference sequence). This CDR3 has 14 amino acids. CDR3: CASSLEGTDYEQYF. CDR3 sequence (DNA): TGTGCCAGCAGTTTAGAGGGGACAGACTACGAGCAGTACTTC.

V and J are TRBV6-6 and TRBJ1-5, with TRBD1 identical over 12 bases. Trimming at V came to 6 bases and at J to 6 bases, leaving 9 bases not matched to a gene. The CDR3 consists of 16 residues. CDR1 and CDR2 from the germline V gene are MNHNY and SVGAGI (reference sequence). The CDR3 nucleotides are TGTGCCAGCAGGGGACAGGGGGCATTGAGTGGTCAGCCCCAGCATTTT. Its translation: CASRGQGALSGQPQHF.

The J gene is TRBJ2-1, the V gene TRBV4-1; 14 bases are shared with TRBD2. After removal of 6 bases from V and 3 bases from J, the junction contained 10 bases not matched to a gene. CDR1 and CDR2 from the germline V gene are MGHRA and YSYEKL. This CDR3 has 18 amino acids. This CDR3 reads CASRRGGTSGSVYNEQFF. CDR3 nucleotide sequence: TGCGCCAGCAGACGCGGCGGGACTAGCGGGAGTGTCTACAATGAGCAGTTCTTC.

This chain connects TRBV7-3 to TRBJ2-7; D perhaps matches TRBD1 (5 bases). V lost 3 bases and J 3 bases, leaving 9 bases between the germline ends. CDR3 length: 13 amino acids. Germline lookup yields CDR1 SGHTA and CDR2 FQGTGA. The CDR3 DNA follows: TGTGCCAGCAGCTTGACAGCGAGCTACGAGCAGTACTTC. Protein product: CASSLTASYEQYF. The whole variable domain, filled in from reference TRBV7-3 and TRBJ2-7, reads GAGVSQTPSNKVTEKGKYVELRCDPISGHTALYWYRQSLGQGPEFLIYFQGTGAADDSGLPNDRFFAVRPEGSVSTLKIQRTERGDSAVYLCASSLTASYEQYFGPGTRLTVT.

The V gene is TRBV28, the J gene TRBJ2-5; D is perhaps TRBD1 (6 bases). The J call may be in error: the DNA end matches TRBJ2-7 better. CDR3 length equals 11 residues. CDR1 and CDR2 from the germline V gene are MDHEN and SYDVKM. CDR3 in amino acids: CGTGTPYEQYF. The CDR3 nucleotides read TGTGGAACAGGGACCCCCTACGAGCAGTACTTC.

The chain recombines TRBV2 with TRBJ1-2; tentative D call: TRBD1 (6 bases). CDR3 size: 12 residues. V gave up 3 bases and J gave up 8 bases, with 10 bases separating them. Germline CDR1 reads SNHLY; CDR2 reads FYNNEI. The CDR3 DNA sequence: TGTGCCAGCAGTGAGGACAGTGACGGCTACACCTTC. Its translation is CASSEDSDGYTF.

The CDR3, as DNA: TGTGCCAGCAGTGTATCCTCGGGACTTCGAAACTATGGCTACACCTTC. This encodes CASSVSSGLRNYGYTF. The chain is built from TRBV6-1 and TRBJ1-2, with a weak D call TRBD1 (5 bases). The CDR3 is 16 amino acids. V was cut by 4 bases and J by 2 bases, with 17 bases left in between. The germline V gene encodes CDR1 MNHNS and CDR2 SASEGT.

The J gene is TRBJ1-5, the V gene TRBV6-1; 7 bases line up with TRBD1. The germline V gene has CDR1 MNHNS and CDR2 SASEGT. The CDR3 runs 13 residues. Trimming at V came to 7 bases and at J to 4 bases, leaving 4 bases not matched to a gene. Here the CDR3 DNA reads TGTGCCAGCAAGGGGGCGCAGAATCAGCCCCAGCATTTT. Translation: CASKGAQNQPQHF.

V usage is TRBV7-2 and J usage is TRBJ2-7; 15 positions match TRBD2. This CDR3 comprises 17 residues. Per germline, CDR1 SGHTA and CDR2 FQGNSA. V dropped 0 bases and J dropped 5; count of bases not matched to a gene: 5. This CDR3 is CASSLAGTSGRLDEQYF. CDR3 DNA sequence: TGTGCCAGCAGCTTAGCGGGGACTAGCGGGAGGCTCGACGAGCAGTACTTC.

The chain is built from TRBV1 and TRBJ2-1; the D segment call TRBD2 is taken from the table without a DNA check. TRBV1 is given as a pseudogene. The CDR3 is 18 residues long. The CDR3 reads CTSSQEEHGGAVHNEQFF. CDR3 DNA sequence: TGCACCAGCAGCCAAGAAGAGCACGGGGGGGCAGTTCACAATGAGCAGTTCTTC.

The chain couples TRBV5-1 to TRBJ2-5, with 9 bases matching TRBD1. V shed 0 bases and J 4 bases; nucleotides not matched to a gene: 7. The CDR3 has 16 residues. In germline, CDR1 is SGHRS, CDR2 YFSETQ. CDR3 sequence (DNA): TGCGCCAGCAGCTTGGGCTGGACAGGGGAGGGAGAGACCCAGTACTTC. Protein product: CASSLGWTGEGETQYF.

CDR3 protein: CAWSVLLGQGAFGANVLTF. Written as DNA, the CDR3 is TGTGCCTGGAGTGTACTTCTAGGACAGGGGGCTTTTGGGGCCAACGTCCTGACTTTC. The chain employs TRBV30 and TRBJ2-6; 11 bases agree with TRBD1. The CDR3 extends over 19 amino acids. The junction had 10 bases not matched to a gene; V was cut back by 0 bases and J by 3 bases. CDR1 is GTSNPN, CDR2 SVGIG, per germline (reference sequence). Together with reference TRBV30 and TRBJ2-6, the CDR3 gives the full variable domain: SQTIHQWPATLVQPVGSPLSLECTVEGTSNPNLYWYRQAAGRGLQLLFYSVGIGQISSEVPQNLSASRPQDRQFILSSKKLLLSDSGFYLCAWSVLLGQGAFGANVLTFGAGSRLTVL.

This chain links TRBV5-6 with TRBJ2-3; 7 bases agree with TRBD2. Germline assignment: CDR1 SGHDT and CDR2 YYEEEE. Unmatched junction bases numbered 6, after V lost 2 bases and J lost 0 bases. CDR3 length: 16 amino acids. The CDR3 nucleotides read TGTGCCAGCAGCTTCCGGGCTAGCGGAAGCACAGATACGCAGTATTTT. Its protein is CASSFRASGSTDTQYF.

The chain recombines TRBV11-2 with TRBJ2-7; 11 bases line up with TRBD2. Looked up from germline, CDR1 is SGHAT and CDR2 is FQNNGV. The CDR3 extends over 14 amino acids. V lost 4 bases and J lost 5; bases outside the gene matches: 4. The CDR3 region is CASSWRTSGHEQYF. In DNA, the CDR3 is TGTGCCAGCAGCTGGAGGACTAGCGGGCACGAGCAGTACTTC.

The CDR3 coding sequence is TGTGCCAGCAGTTTACGGGGGGGATACACTGAAGCTTTCTTT. This gives the protein CASSLRGGYTEAFF. The rearrangement joins TRBV27 to TRBJ1-1, with a possible D match to TRBD1 (5 bases). V lost 2 bases and J lost 3, with 10 bases in between. The CDR3 runs 14 residues. Germline CDR1 and CDR2: MNHEY and SMNVEV (reference sequence).

V gene TRBV11-2 combines with J gene TRBJ2-7; D may be TRBD1 (6 bases). Trimming took off 5 bases at V and 3 bases at J, with 8 bases between the two ends. Per germline, CDR1 SGHAT and CDR2 FQNNGV. CDR3 length: 12 amino acids. CDR3 protein: CASSMDSYEQYF. CDR3 DNA: TGTGCCAGCAGCATGGACAGCTACGAGCAGTACTTC.

The chain couples TRBV7-9 to TRBJ1-2; 7 bases map to TRBD1. V shed 5 bases and J 0 bases; nucleotides not matched to a gene: 6. Looked up from germline, CDR1 is SEHNR and CDR2 is FQNEAQ (reference sequence). CDR3 length: 15 residues. This CDR3 reads CASSREGQTNYGYTF. CDR3 DNA sequence: TGTGCCAGCAGCCGAGAGGGACAGACTAACTATGGCTACACCTTC. The whole variable domain, remainder taken from reference TRBV7-9 and TRBJ1-2, is DTGVSQNPRHKITKRGQNVTFRCDPISEHNRLYWYRQTLGQGPEFLTYFQNEAQLEKSRLLSDRFSAERPKGSFSTLEIQRTEQGDSAMYLCASSREGQTNYGYTFGSGTRLTVV.

V usage is TRBV19 and J usage is TRBJ2-7; TRBD2 matches 7 bases. V trimming: 7 bases; J trimming: 2 bases; junction bases outside the gene matches: 8. The germline V gene encodes CDR1 LNHDA and CDR2 SQIVND (reference sequence). This CDR3 comprises 14 residues. The CDR3 DNA is TGTGCCAGTACCAGAGCGGGGCGAACCTACGAGCAGTACTTC. Translated: CASTRAGRTYEQYF.

The J gene is TRBJ1-5, the V gene TRBV28; maybe TRBD1 (5 bases). V dropped 2 bases and J dropped 1 base, with 9 bases sitting between them. This CDR3 is built from 15 residues. The germline CDR1 and CDR2 sequences are MDHEN and SYDVKM. As DNA, the CDR3 is TGTGCCAGCAGTTTAGGGGCCCAAAGCAATCAGCCCCAGCATTTT. As protein: CASSLGAQSNQPQHF.

This rearrangement joins TRBV28 to TRBJ2-1; D remains unclear. The germline V and J ends were trimmed by 5 bases and 8 bases, with 7 bases remaining between them. The CDR3 consists of 11 residues. Germline CDR1 and CDR2: MDHEN and SYDVKM. The CDR3 reads CASSGWYEQFF. The CDR3 DNA sequence: TGTGCCAGCAGTGGCTGGTATGAGCAGTTCTTC.

The V call is TRBV15, the J call TRBJ2-5; D possibly corresponds to TRBD2 (5 bases). The CDR3 contains 15 residues. Germline V gene lookup returns CDR1 LNHNV and CDR2 YYDKDF (reference sequence). V lost 3 bases and J 2 bases, leaving 13 bases between the germline ends. In DNA form, the CDR3 reads TGTGCCACCAGCAGCAACTTTCCGGGACAAGAGACCCAGTACTTC. Translating gives CATSSNFPGQETQYF.

The chain is built from TRBV27 and TRBJ1-1, with a tentative D call TRBD1 (5 bases). Looked up from germline, CDR1 is MNHEY and CDR2 is SMNVEV (reference sequence). The V gene lost 4 bases and the J gene lost 0 bases, with 6 bases spanning the gap. The CDR3 extends over 13 amino acids. The CDR3, as DNA: TGTGCCAGCAGTTCACAGGTGAACACTGAAGCTTTCTTT. Encoded protein: CASSSQVNTEAFF.

The chain is built from TRBV7-9 and TRBJ2-2, with 10 bases identical to TRBD2. The junction had 11 bases not matched to a gene; V was cut back by 5 bases and J by 2 bases. Germline assignment: CDR1 SEHNR and CDR2 FQNEAQ (reference sequence). This CDR3 has 18 amino acids. Written as DNA, the CDR3 is TGTGCCAGCAGCCGGACCGGACTAGCGGCGCTAAACACCGGGGAGCTGTTTTTT. This gives the protein CASSRTGLAALNTGELFF.

The gene calls are TRBV7-2 and TRBJ2-5, with 9 bases identical to TRBD1. The CDR3 covers 16 residues. The germline CDR1 and CDR2 sequences are SGHTA and FQGNSA. V gave up 0 bases and J gave up 3 bases; unmatched junction bases: 5. CDR3 residues: CASSLAGTGRKETQYF. In nucleotides, the CDR3 is TGTGCCAGCAGCTTAGCCGGGACAGGGAGGAAAGAGACCCAGTACTTC.

The CDR3 DNA is TGTGCCTGGAGTCCCGGGACAGGGGGCTATGGCTACACCTTC. Its translation: CAWSPGTGGYGYTF. The V and J genes are TRBV30 and TRBJ1-2, with 11 bases matching TRBD1. In germline, CDR1 is GTSNPN, CDR2 SVGIG (reference sequence). Trimming took 2 bases from V and 4 from J; bases not matched to a gene: 3. CDR3 length: 14 amino acids.

The chain carries TRBV19 and TRBJ2-5, with a tentative D call TRBD2 (5 bases). Germline values: CDR1 LNHDA, CDR2 SQIVND (reference sequence). The CDR3 loop spans 12 amino acids. Trimming stripped 1 base from V and 9 bases from J, with 9 bases between. CDR3 residues: CASSIGAEAQYF. In nucleotides, the CDR3 is TGTGCCAGTAGTATAGGAGCGGAGGCCCAGTACTTC.